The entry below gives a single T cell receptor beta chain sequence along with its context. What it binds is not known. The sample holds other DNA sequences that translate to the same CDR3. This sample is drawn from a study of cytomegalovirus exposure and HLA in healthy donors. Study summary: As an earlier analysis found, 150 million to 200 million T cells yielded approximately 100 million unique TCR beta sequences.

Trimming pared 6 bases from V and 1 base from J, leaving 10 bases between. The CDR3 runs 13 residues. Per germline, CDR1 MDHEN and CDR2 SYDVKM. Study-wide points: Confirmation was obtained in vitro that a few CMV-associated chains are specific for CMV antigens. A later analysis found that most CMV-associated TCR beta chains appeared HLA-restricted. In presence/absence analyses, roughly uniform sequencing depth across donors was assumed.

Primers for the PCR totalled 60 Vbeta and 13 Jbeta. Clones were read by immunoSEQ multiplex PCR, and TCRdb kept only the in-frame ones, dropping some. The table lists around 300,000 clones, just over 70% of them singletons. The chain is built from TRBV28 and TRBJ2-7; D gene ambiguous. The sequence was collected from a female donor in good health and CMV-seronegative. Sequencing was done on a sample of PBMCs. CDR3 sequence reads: CASSLTGSYEQYF. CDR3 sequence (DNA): TGTGCCAGCAGCCTGACTGGATCCTACGAGCAGTACTTC. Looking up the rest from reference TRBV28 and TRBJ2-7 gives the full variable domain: DVKVTQSSRYLVKRTGEKVFLECVQDMDHENMFWYRQDPGLGLRLIYFSYDVKMKEKGDIPEGYSVSREKKERFSLILESASTNQTSMYLCASSLTGSYEQYFGPGTRLTVT.